The following is a T cell receptor (beta chain) sequence with its context. The antigen remains undetermined. The ends were cut back, 1 base at V and 0 bases at J, with 4 bases in the middle. The CDR3 totals 14 residues. Germline CDR1 and CDR2: SGHTA and FQGNSA. The data derive from a study of shared clonotypes between healthy human individuals. The wider study: For every donor, three CD4 naive, three CD4 memory, two CD8 naive and one CD8 memory plates were used.

The material for each subset, its genomic DNA, was split evenly across several immunoSEQ plates. Sequenced by immunoSEQ multiplex PCR; TCRdb stores in-frame clones only, minus some. The table has roughly 410,000 clones, 96% seen once. Findings and caveats of the study: Lower generation probabilities were found for non-shared clonotypes than for those shared by all four donors. It was observed that approximately 5% of naive CD4 clonotypes were shared across several donors.

Sequencing was carried out using memory CD8+ T cells sorted from blood. Indicated subset: CD45RO+ cells pooled with CCR7-negative TemRA cells. V is TRBV7-2 and J is TRBJ2-4; no clear D gene. The origin of this receptor is a man aged 25 to 45 in good health. The CDR3 spells CASSLVTAKNIQYF. In nucleotides, the CDR3 is TGTGCCAGCAGCTTAGTCACAGCCAAAAACATTCAGTACTTC.